This T cell receptor (beta chain) was profiled in a study of blood T cell repertoires in COVID-19. The CDR3 has 15 residues. V was cut by 0 bases and J by 5 bases, with 14 bases left in between. CDR1 is SGHRS, CDR2 YFSETQ, per germline. Adults between about 18 and 89 years of age took part from about two dozen US areas. In assigning cohorts, the study relied on participant-reported clinical history. The recovered donors of Cohort 3 showed two negative PCRs, clearance, or symptom resolution. The protocol was immunoSEQ multiplex PCR, while the TCRdb copy is restricted to in-frame clones and leaves out a portion. This table has 220,000 or so clones, roughly 89% appearing once.

The sequence came from a woman aged 40 to 55 who had recovered from COVID-19. Specimen: PBMCs or T cells enriched from blood (not recorded which). The gene calls are TRBV5-1 and TRBJ1-2; possibly TRBD1 for D (5 bases). Here the CDR3 reads CASSLEAGGGYGYTF. In nucleotides, the CDR3 is TGCGCCAGCAGCTTGGAGGCAGGCGGGGGATATGGCTACACCTTC.